The 20 T cell receptor beta chains below were found in one sample sequenced in a study of OX40 agonist ivuxolimab in advanced cancers. Assay used: immunoSEQ multiplex PCR; TCRdb lists only in-frame clones, some missing. Altogether about 85,000 clones are present, just over 85% being singletons, with the ten largest covering under 2%. The material was CD4+ or CD8+ T cells sorted from blood, obtained in a trial of the OX40 agonist ivuxolimab. The receptors were sampled from an adult with an advanced solid tumor such as melanoma, head and neck, liver or kidney cancer.

The CDR3 loop is CSVPIDGLVSPLHF. The CDR3 nucleotides read TGCAGCGTCCCTATCGACGGGTTGGTTTCACCCCTCCACTTT. This chain uses TRBV29-1 with TRBJ1-6, with D unresolved. CDR3 length: 14 residues. In germline, CDR1 is SQVTM, CDR2 ANQGSEA. Trimming shortened V by 6 bases and J by 9 bases, and 18 bases separated the two germline ends.

The chain employs TRBV6-6 and TRBJ1-5; a weak D match, TRBD1 (6 bases). The CDR3 totals 14 residues. V lost 6 bases and J lost 1, with 10 bases in between. CDR1 is MNHNY, CDR2 SVGAGI, per germline (reference sequence). The CDR3 DNA sequence: TGTGCCAGCAGCCAGGGGACGAGCAATCAGCCCCAGCATTTT. This sequence encodes CASSQGTSNQPQHF.

The genes are TRBV5-1 and TRBJ2-3; TRBD2 matches 7 bases. This CDR3 region has 15 residues. After removal of 2 bases from V and 1 base from J, the junction contained 4 bases not matched to a gene. Germline lookup yields CDR1 SGHRS and CDR2 YFSETQ. The CDR3 protein is CASSLQSGGTDTQYF. DNA of the CDR3: TGCGCCAGCAGCTTACAAAGCGGGGGCACAGATACGCAGTATTTT.

This clone has just one count. This rearrangement joins TRBV5-4 to TRBJ2-3; 8 positions match TRBD1. V trimming: 0 bases; J trimming: 4 bases; junction bases outside the gene matches: 7. CDR3 length: 16 amino acids. Germline V gene sequence: CDR1 SGHNT, CDR2 YYREEE (reference sequence). The CDR3 loop is CASSLGTGYGADTQYF. The CDR3 region has the DNA TGTGCCAGCAGCTTGGGGACAGGGTACGGAGCAGATACGCAGTATTTT.

For the CDR3, the DNA is TGTGCCAGCAGTTCCCGGGGTTCCTACGAGCAGTACTTC. Residues: CASSSRGSYEQYF. V usage is TRBV27 and J usage is TRBJ2-7; D might be TRBD2 (5 bases). V was cut by 4 bases and J by 1 base, with 8 bases left in between. CDR1 and CDR2 (germline): MNHEY, SMNVEV (reference sequence). This CDR3 has 13 residues.

This chain connects TRBV2 to TRBJ1-5; possible D gene TRBD1, 6 bases. CDR3 length: 14 residues. Between the trimmed V and J ends, which lost 6 bases and 4 bases, there was a span of 13 bases. In germline, CDR1 is SNHLY, CDR2 FYNNEI. This chain's CDR3 is CASRGGTLNQPQHF. The CDR3 DNA follows: TGTGCCAGCAGAGGGGGGACATTAAATCAGCCCCAGCATTTT.

The count of this clone is one. The V and J genes are TRBV5-1 and TRBJ2-1, with D possibly matching TRBD2 (6 bases). Germline V gives CDR1 SGHRS, CDR2 YFSETQ. The CDR3 covers 16 residues. Trimming pared 6 bases from V and 6 bases from J, leaving 22 bases between. The CDR3 protein is CASNPFGRGNGNEQFF. As DNA, the CDR3 is TGCGCCAGCAACCCTTTCGGGCGGGGTAATGGCAATGAGCAGTTCTTC.

The genes are TRBV19 and TRBJ2-3; the match to TRBD2 covers 12 bases. The CDR3 runs to 15 residues. The trim removed 8 bases at V and 1 base at J, leaving 4 bases unmatched. Germline V gives CDR1 LNHDA, CDR2 SQIVND (reference sequence). The CDR3 protein is CASRRLAGGTDTQYF. The CDR3 DNA follows: TGTGCCAGTCGACGACTAGCGGGGGGCACAGATACGCAGTATTTT.

The chain carries TRBV27 and TRBJ2-5; 11 bases agree with TRBD1. J was trimmed by 4 bases and V by 3 bases; bases with no gene match: 7. The CDR3 contains 16 residues. CDR1 MNHEY and CDR2 SMNVEV come from the germline V gene (reference sequence). The CDR3 is CASSFWGQGERETQYF. Here the CDR3 DNA reads TGTGCCAGCAGTTTCTGGGGACAGGGGGAGAGAGAGACCCAGTACTTC.

This chain connects TRBV27 to TRBJ2-3, with D uncertain. The length of the CDR3 is 14 residues. The V end was cut by 5 bases, the J end by 0 bases, with 9 bases between. Germline assignment: CDR1 MNHEY and CDR2 SMNVEV (reference sequence). The CDR3 is CASSARPSTDTQYF. CDR3 coding DNA: TGTGCCAGCAGTGCACGCCCTAGCACAGATACGCAGTATTTT.

The V and J genes are TRBV5-1 and TRBJ1-1; 10 nucleotides align to TRBD1. This CDR3 comprises 14 residues. Trimming removed 3 bases from V and 5 bases from J; junction bases left unmatched: 4. Per germline, CDR1 SGHRS and CDR2 YFSETQ. CDR3 bases: TGCGCCAGCAGCTGGGGACAGGGGTTGACTGAAGCTTTCTTT. Encoded protein: CASSWGQGLTEAFF.

This chain joins TRBV18 and TRBJ2-1; TRBD2 agrees at 12 bases. Germline CDR1 is KGHSH and CDR2 is LQKENI. The V segment lost 2 bases and the J segment 0 bases; nucleotides outside the gene matches: 11. This CDR3 spans 20 amino acids. The CDR3 DNA reads TGTGCCAGCTCACCAGCCGGGACTAGCGGGTTTATGAGCTCCTACAATGAGCAGTTCTTC. It specifies CASSPAGTSGFMSSYNEQFF.

This chain joins TRBV28 and TRBJ1-1, with a weak D call TRBD1 (5 bases). The germline CDR1 and CDR2 sequences are MDHEN and SYDVKM. There are 13 residues in the CDR3. The V end lost 6 bases, the J end lost 2 bases, and 10 bases lay between the germline ends. The chain's CDR3 is CASSHGQNTEAFF. CDR3 bases: TGTGCCAGCAGCCACGGACAAAACACTGAAGCTTTCTTT. Full variable domain (outside the CDR3, taken from reference TRBV28 and TRBJ1-1): DVKVTQSSRYLVKRTGEKVFLECVQDMDHENMFWYRQDPGLGLRLIYFSYDVKMKEKGDIPEGYSVSREKKERFSLILESASTNQTSMYLCASSHGQNTEAFFGQGTRLTVV.

The rearrangement links TRBV28 to TRBJ2-7; D is perhaps TRBD2 (7 bases). Germline V gene data show CDR1 as MDHEN and CDR2 as SYDVKM. The CDR3 length is 15 residues. The V end lost 5 bases, the J end lost 2 bases, and 16 bases lay between the germline ends. CDR3 sequence reads: CASSPRGARPYEQYF. The DNA for the CDR3 is TGTGCCAGCAGTCCCCGGGGGGCGCGACCCTACGAGCAGTACTTC.

The chain is built from TRBV5-1 and TRBJ1-1, with 7 bases that match TRBD1. The CDR3 is made up of 16 amino acids. Unmatched junction bases numbered 17, after V lost 0 bases and J lost 12 bases. The V gene's germline CDR1 is SGHRS and CDR2 YFSETQ. This chain's CDR3 is CASSLGSDRVGIRTFF. The CDR3 DNA reads TGCGCCAGCAGCTTGGGCTCCGACAGGGTAGGCATAAGAACTTTCTTT. The whole variable domain, remainder taken from reference TRBV5-1 and TRBJ1-1, is KAGVTQTPRYLIKTRGQQVTLSCSPISGHRSVSWYQQTPGQGLQFLFEYFSETQRNKGNFPGRFSGRQFSNSRSEMNVSTLELGDSALYLCASSLGSDRVGIRTFFGQGTRLTVV.

This clone has just a few counts. At one end, the junction sequence differs from germline, possibly due to a read error. This chain joins TRBV2 and TRBJ1-2, with D unclear. The CDR3 runs 13 residues. CDR1 SNHLY and CDR2 FYNNEI come from the germline V gene. CDR3 coding DNA: TGTGCCAGCAGCGAAGACAAGCACTATGGCTACACCTTC. Translation: CASSEDKHYGYTF. Full variable domain (outside the CDR3, taken from reference TRBV2 and TRBJ1-2): EPEVTQTPSHQVTQMGQEVILRCVPISNHLYFYWYRQILGQKVEFLVSFYNNEISEKSEIFDDQFSVERPDGSNFTLKIRSTKLEDSAMYFCASSEDKHYGYTFGSGTRLTVV.

This clone was found once. The chain is built from TRBV7-6 and TRBJ2-7; 9 bases are shared with TRBD1. The length of the CDR3 is 15 residues. The V gene's germline CDR1 is SGHVS and CDR2 FNYEAQ. Unmatched junction bases numbered 5, after V lost 3 bases and J lost 2 bases. CDR3 sequence: CASSLTGTGTYEQYF. CDR3 nucleotides: TGTGCCAGCAGCTTGACCGGGACAGGGACCTACGAGCAGTACTTC.

This chain connects TRBV4-1 to TRBJ2-1, with TRBD2 identical over 10 bases. Germline values: CDR1 MGHRA, CDR2 YSYEKL. The CDR3 is made up of 19 amino acids. V lost 4 bases to trimming and J lost 3 bases; unmatched junction nucleotides: 15. The CDR3 sequence: CASSPGRVTAGGLYNEQFF. For the CDR3, the DNA is TGCGCCAGCAGCCCCGGTCGGGTAACAGCGGGGGGGCTCTACAATGAGCAGTTCTTC.

The chain joins TRBV11-2 to TRBJ2-7; 9 bases fit TRBD2. Germline V gives CDR1 SGHAT, CDR2 FQNNGV. J was trimmed by 0 bases and V by 0 bases; bases with no gene match: 9. The CDR3 is made up of 18 amino acids. CDR3: CASSLEVRASGTSYEQYF. CDR3 in DNA: TGTGCCAGCAGCTTAGAGGTGAGGGCTAGCGGGACCTCCTACGAGCAGTACTTC.

This clone was seen a single time. This specimen includes other DNA sequences encoding the same CDR3. This rearrangement joins TRBV4-3 to TRBJ1-6, with D maybe TRBD1 (5 bases). This CDR3 has 19 residues. CDR1 is LGHNA, CDR2 YSLEER, per germline. V was trimmed by 0 bases and J by 0 bases, leaving 15 bases between them. CDR3 protein: CASSQDVPGFASYNSPLHF. Written as DNA, the CDR3 is TGCGCCAGCAGCCAAGATGTCCCAGGGTTTGCCTCCTATAATTCACCCCTCCACTTT.